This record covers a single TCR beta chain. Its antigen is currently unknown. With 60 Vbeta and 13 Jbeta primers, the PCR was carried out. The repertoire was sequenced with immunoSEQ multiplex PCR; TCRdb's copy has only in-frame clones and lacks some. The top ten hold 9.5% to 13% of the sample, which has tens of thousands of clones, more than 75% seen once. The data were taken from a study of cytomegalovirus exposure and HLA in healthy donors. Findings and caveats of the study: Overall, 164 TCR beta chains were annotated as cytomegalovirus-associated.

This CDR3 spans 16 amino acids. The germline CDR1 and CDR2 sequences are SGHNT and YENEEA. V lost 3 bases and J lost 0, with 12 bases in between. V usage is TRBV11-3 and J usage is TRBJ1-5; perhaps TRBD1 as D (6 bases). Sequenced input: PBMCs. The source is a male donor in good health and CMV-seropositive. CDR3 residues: CASSLDTGLSNQPQHF. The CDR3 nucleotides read TGTGCCAGCAGCTTGGACACAGGGCTTAGCAATCAGCCCCAGCATTTT. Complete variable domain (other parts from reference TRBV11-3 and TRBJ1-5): EAGVVQSPRYKIIEKKQPVAFWCNPISGHNTLYWYLQNLGQGPELLIRYENEEAVDDSQLPKDRFSAERLKGVDSTLKIQPAELGDSAVYLCASSLDTGLSNQPQHFGDGTRLSIL.